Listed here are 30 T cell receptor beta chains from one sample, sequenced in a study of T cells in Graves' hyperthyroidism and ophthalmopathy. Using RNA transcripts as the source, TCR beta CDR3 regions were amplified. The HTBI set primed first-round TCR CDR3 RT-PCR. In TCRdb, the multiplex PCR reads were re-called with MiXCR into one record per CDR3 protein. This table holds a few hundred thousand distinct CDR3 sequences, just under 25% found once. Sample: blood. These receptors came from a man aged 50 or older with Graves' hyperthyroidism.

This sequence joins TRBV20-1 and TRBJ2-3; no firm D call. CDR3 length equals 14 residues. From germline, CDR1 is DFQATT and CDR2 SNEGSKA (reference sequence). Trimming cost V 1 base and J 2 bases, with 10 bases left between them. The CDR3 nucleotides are TGCAGTGCTAGAGTCGCTAGAGACACAGATACGCAGTATTTT. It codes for CSARVARDTDTQYF.

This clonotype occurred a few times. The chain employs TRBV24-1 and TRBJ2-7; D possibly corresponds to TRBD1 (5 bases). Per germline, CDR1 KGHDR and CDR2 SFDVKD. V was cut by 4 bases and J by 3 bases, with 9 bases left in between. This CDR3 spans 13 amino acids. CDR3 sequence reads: CATSDLDNYEQYF. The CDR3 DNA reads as TGTGCCACCAGTGACCTGGACAACTACGAGCAGTACTTC.

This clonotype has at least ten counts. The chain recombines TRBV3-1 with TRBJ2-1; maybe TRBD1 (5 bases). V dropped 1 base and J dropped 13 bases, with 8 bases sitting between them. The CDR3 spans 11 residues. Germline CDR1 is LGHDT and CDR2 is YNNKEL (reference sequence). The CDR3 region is CASSQGQGQFF. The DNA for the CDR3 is TGTGCCAGCAGCCAAGGCCAGGGTCAGTTCTTC.

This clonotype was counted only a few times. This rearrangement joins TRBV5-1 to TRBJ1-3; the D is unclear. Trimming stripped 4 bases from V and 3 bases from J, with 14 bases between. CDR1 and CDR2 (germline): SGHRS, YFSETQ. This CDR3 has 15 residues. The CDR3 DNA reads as TGCGCCAGCAGCAGAACAGCAGGATTTGGAAACACCATATATTTT. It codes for CASSRTAGFGNTIYF. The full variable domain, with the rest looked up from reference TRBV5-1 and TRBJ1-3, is KAGVTQTPRYLIKTRGQQVTLSCSPISGHRSVSWYQQTPGQGLQFLFEYFSETQRNKGNFPGRFSGRQFSNSRSEMNVSTLELGDSALYLCASSRTAGFGNTIYFGEGSWLTVV.

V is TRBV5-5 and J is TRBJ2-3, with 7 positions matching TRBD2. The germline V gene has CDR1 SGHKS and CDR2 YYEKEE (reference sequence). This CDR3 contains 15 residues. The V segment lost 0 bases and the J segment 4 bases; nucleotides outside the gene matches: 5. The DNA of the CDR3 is TGTGCCAGCAGCTTGGCGGGAGGTGGGTCAGATACGCAGTATTTT. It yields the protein CASSLAGGGSDTQYF.

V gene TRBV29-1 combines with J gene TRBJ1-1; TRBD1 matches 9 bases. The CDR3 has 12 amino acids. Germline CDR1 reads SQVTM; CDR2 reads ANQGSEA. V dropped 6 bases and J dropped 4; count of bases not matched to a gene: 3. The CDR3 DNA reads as TGCAGCGTCCGGGACAGGGTCACTGAAGCTTTCTTT. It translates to CSVRDRVTEAFF.

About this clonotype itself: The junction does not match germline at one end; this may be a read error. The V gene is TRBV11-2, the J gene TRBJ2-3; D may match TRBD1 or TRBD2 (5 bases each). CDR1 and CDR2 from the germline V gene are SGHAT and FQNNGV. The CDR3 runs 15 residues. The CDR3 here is CASSHSEGIADAQYF. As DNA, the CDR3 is TGTGCCAGCAGCCACTCCGAGGGGATAGCAGATGCGCAGTATTTT.

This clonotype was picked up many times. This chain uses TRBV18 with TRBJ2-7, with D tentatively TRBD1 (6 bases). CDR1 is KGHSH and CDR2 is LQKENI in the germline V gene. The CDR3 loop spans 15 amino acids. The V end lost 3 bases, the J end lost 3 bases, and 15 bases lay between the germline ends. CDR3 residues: CASSPTGFANYEQYF. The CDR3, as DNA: TGTGCCAGCTCACCGACAGGCTTTGCAAACTACGAGCAGTACTTC.

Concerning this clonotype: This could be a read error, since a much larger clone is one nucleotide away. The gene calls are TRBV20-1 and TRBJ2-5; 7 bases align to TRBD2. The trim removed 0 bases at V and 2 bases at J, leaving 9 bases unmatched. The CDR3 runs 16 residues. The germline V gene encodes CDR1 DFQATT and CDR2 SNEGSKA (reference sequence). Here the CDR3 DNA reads TGCAGTGCTAGAGATTTGAGGCGGGGGTCGCAAGAGACCCAGTACTTC. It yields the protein CSARDLRRGSQETQYF.

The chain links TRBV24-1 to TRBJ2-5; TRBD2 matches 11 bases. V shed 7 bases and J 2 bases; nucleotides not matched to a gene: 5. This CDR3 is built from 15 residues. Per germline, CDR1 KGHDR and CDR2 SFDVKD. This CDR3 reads CATSAGLAVQETQYF. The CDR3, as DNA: TGTGCCACCAGCGCGGGACTAGCGGTACAAGAGACCCAGTACTTC.

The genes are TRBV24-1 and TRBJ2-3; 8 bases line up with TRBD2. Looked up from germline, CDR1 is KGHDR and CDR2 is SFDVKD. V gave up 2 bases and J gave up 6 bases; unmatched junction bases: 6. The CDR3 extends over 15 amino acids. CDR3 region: CATSDSGLEGDTQYF. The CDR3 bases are TGTGCCACCAGTGATTCGGGACTAGAGGGGGATACGCAGTATTTT.

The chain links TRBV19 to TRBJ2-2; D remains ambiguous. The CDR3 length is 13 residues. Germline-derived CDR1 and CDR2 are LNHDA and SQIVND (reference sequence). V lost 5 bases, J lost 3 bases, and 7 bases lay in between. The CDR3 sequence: CASSFRDTGELFF. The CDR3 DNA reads TGTGCCAGTAGTTTCCGGGACACCGGGGAGCTGTTTTTT.

The chain's CDR3 is CSAGLRDGDEQFF. CDR3 DNA sequence: TGCAGTGCCGGACTCCGAGACGGCGATGAGCAGTTCTTC. The rearrangement links TRBV20-1 to TRBJ2-1; TRBD2 might be the D (5 bases). Germline V lookup: CDR1 DFQATT, CDR2 SNEGSKA (reference sequence). The CDR3 is made up of 13 amino acids. V dropped 6 bases and J dropped 8 bases, with 17 bases sitting between them.

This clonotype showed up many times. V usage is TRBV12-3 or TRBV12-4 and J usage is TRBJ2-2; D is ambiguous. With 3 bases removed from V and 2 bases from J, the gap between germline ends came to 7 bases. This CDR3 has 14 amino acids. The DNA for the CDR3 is TGTGCCAGCAGTTTTGGCTATAACACCGGGGAGCTGTTTTTT. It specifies CASSFGYNTGELFF.

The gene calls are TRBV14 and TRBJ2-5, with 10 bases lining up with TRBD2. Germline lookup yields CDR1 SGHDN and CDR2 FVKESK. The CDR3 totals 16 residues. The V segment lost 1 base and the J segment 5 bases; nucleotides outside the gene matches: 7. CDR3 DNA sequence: TGTGCCAGCAGCCAAGGGACTAGCGGTAGGGCGGAGACCCAGTACTTC. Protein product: CASSQGTSGRAETQYF. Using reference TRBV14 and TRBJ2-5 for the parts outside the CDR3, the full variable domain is EAGVTQFPSHSVIEKGQTVTLRCDPISGHDNLYWYRRVMGKEIKFLLHFVKESKQDESGMPNNRFLAERTGGTYSTLKVQPAELEDSGVYFCASSQGTSGRAETQYFGPGTRLLVL.

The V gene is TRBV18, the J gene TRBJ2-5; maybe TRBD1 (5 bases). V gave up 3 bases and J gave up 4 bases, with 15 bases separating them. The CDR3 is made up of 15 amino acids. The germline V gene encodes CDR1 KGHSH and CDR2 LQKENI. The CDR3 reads CASSPPPVTAETQYF. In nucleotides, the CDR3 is TGTGCCAGCTCACCCCCCCCGGTGACAGCAGAGACCCAGTACTTC.

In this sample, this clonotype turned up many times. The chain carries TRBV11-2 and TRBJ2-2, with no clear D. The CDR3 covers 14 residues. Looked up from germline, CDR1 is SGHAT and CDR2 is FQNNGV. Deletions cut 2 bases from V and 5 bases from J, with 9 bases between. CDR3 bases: TGTGCCAGCAGCTTACCCTTTCGGACCGGGGAGCTGTTTTTT. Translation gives CASSLPFRTGELFF.

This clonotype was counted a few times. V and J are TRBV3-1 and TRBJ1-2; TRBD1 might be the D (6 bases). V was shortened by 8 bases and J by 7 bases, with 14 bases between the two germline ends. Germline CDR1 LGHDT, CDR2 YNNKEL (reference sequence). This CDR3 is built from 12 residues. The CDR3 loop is CASSLGGGGYTF. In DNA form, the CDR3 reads TGTGCCAGCTCTCTAGGGGGTGGTGGCTACACCTTC.

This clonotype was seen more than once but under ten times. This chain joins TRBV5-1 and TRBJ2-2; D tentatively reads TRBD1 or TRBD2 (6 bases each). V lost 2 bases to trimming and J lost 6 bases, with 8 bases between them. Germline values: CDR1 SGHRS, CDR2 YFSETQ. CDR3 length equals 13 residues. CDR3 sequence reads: CASSFGGPGELFF. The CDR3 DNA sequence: TGCGCCAGCAGCTTTGGGGGGCCCGGGGAGCTGTTTTTT.

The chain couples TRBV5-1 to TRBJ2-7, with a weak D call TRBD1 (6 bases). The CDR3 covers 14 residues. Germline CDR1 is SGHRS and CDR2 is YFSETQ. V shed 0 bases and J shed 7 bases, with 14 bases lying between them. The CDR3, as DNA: TGCGCCAGCAGCTTGGACAGGGCTATGAGGGAGCAGTACTTC. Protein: CASSLDRAMREQYF.

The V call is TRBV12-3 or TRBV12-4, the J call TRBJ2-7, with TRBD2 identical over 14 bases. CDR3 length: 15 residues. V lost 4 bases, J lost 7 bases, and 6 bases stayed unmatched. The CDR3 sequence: CASSYRLAGGGEQYF. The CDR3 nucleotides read TGTGCCAGCAGTTACCGACTAGCGGGAGGGGGTGAGCAGTACTTC.

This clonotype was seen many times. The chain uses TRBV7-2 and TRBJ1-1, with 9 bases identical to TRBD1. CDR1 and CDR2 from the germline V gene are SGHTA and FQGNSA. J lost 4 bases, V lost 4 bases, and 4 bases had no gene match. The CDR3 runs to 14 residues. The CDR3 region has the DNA TGTGCCAGCAGCTCCGACAGGGGGTCCACTGAAGCTTTCTTT. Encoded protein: CASSSDRGSTEAFF.

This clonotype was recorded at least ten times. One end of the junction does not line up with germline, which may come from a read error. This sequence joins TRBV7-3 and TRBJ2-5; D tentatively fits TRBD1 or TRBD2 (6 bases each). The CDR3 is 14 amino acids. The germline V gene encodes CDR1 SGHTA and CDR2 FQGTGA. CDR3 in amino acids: CASSLAGGQKTQYF. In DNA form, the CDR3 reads TGTGCCAGCAGCTTGGCCGGGGGCCAAAAGACCCAGTACTTC.

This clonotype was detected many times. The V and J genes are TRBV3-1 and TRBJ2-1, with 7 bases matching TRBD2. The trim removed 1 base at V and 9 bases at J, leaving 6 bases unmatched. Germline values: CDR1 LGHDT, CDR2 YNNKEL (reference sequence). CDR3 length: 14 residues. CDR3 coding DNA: TGTGCCAGCAGCCAAGCCGCGGGAGTGCTTGAGCAGTTCTTC. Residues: CASSQAAGVLEQFF.

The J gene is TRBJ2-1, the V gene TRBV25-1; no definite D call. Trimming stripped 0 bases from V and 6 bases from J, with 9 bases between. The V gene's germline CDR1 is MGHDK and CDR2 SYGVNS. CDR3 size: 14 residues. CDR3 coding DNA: TGTGCCAGCAGTGAATATGGGCTAGGCAATGAGCAGTTCTTC. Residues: CASSEYGLGNEQFF.

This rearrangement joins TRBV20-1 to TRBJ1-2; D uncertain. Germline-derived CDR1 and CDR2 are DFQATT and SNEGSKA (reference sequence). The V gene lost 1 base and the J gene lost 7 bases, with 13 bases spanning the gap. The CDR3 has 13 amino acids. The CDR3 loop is CSARAGSSAGYTF. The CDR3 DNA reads TGCAGTGCTAGAGCCGGGTCTTCTGCTGGCTACACCTTC.

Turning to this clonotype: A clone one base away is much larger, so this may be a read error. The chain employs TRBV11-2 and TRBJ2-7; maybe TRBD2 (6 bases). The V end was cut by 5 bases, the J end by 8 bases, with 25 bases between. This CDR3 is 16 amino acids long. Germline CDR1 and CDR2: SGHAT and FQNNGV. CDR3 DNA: TGTGCCAGCAGCCCCGCCCAGAGCCTCCGGGGAGGTAAGCAGTACTTC. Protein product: CASSPAQSLRGGKQYF.

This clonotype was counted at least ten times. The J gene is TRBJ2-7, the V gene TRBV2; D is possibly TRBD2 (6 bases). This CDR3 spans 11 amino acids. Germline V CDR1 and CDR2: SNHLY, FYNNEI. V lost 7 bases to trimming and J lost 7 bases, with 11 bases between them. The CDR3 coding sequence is TGTGCCAGCATGACTAGAACAGAGCAGTACTTC. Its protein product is CASMTRTEQYF.

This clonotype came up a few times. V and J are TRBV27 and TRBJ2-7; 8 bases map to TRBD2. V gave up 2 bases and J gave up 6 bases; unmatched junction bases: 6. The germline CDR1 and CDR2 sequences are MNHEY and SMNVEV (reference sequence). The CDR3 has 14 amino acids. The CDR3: CASSLRAGGCEQYF. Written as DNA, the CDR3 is TGTGCCAGCAGTTTACGGGCGGGAGGCTGCGAGCAGTACTTC.

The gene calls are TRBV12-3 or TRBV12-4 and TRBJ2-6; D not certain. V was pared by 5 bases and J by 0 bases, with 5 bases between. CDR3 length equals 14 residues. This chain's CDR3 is CASSPSSGANVLTF. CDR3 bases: TGTGCCAGCAGTCCCAGCTCTGGGGCCAACGTCCTGACTTTC.